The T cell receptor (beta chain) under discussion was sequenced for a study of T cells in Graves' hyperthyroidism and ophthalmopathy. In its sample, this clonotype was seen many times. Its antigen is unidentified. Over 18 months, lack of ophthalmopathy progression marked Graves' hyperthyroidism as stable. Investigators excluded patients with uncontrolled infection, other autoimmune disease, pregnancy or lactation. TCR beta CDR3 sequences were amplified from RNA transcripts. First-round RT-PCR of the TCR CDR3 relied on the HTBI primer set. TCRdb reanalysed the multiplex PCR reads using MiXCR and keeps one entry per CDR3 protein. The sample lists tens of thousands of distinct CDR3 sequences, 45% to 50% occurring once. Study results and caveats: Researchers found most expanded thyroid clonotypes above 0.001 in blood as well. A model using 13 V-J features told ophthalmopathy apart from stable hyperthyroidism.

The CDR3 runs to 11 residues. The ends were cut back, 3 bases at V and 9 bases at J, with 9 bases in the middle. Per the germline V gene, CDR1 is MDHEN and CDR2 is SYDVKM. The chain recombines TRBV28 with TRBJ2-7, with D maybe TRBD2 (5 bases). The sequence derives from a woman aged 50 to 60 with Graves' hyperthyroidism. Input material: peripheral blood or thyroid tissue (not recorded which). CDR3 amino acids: CASSFSGRQYF. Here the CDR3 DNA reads TGTGCCAGCAGTTTTTCGGGAAGGCAGTACTTC.